The entry below describes one T cell receptor beta chain. The source of the sample is a study of OX40 agonist ivuxolimab in advanced cancers. About the research overall: Aged 23 to 79 with a mean of approximately 57 years, they were around 85% male.

The CDR3 is made up of 15 amino acids. After removal of 4 bases from V and 3 bases from J, the junction contained 10 bases not matched to a gene. The germline V gene has CDR1 SGHDT and CDR2 YYEEEE. The repertoire was sequenced with immunoSEQ multiplex PCR; TCRdb's copy has only in-frame clones and lacks some. Of under 85,000 clones in the sample, over 85% were seen once. The sequences come from CD4+ or CD8+ T cells sorted from blood, collected in a trial of the OX40 agonist ivuxolimab. The origin of this receptor is an adult with an advanced solid tumor such as melanoma, head and neck, liver or kidney cancer. The chain links TRBV5-6 to TRBJ2-7, with TRBD1 identical over 7 bases. CDR3 in DNA: TGTGCCAGCAGCAGGAGAGGACAGGTAGGCTACGAGCAGTACTTC. Its translation is CASSRRGQVGYEQYF.